The 21 T cell receptor beta chains below come from one sample, sequenced in a study of blood T cell repertoires in COVID-19. Generated by immunoSEQ multiplex PCR, the TCRdb table keeps only in-frame clones and is missing some. The data hold approximately 140,000 clones, with roughly 90% observed a single time. The material sequenced was peripheral blood. These receptors originate from a man between 50 and 59 years old with active or convalescent COVID-19.

The chain recombines TRBV5-1 with TRBJ2-7; D ambiguous. This CDR3 spans 14 amino acids. Germline CDR1 is SGHRS and CDR2 is YFSETQ. Trimming stripped 0 bases from V and 3 bases from J, with 10 bases between. The CDR3 protein is CASSLGDPNYEQYF. CDR3 DNA sequence: TGCGCCAGCAGCTTGGGAGATCCTAACTACGAGCAGTACTTC.

This clone was counted between two and nine times. The chain joins TRBV11-2 to TRBJ2-7; D is unclear. The length of the CDR3 is 14 residues. Trimming cost V 1 base and J 2 bases, with 9 bases left between them. The germline CDR1 and CDR2 sequences are SGHAT and FQNNGV. The CDR3 sequence: CASSLVSSTYEQYF. The DNA of the CDR3 is TGTGCCAGCAGCTTAGTTTCCAGTACCTACGAGCAGTACTTC.

The chain couples TRBV6-6 to TRBJ2-3, with 7 bases that match TRBD1. The CDR3 totals 15 residues. V lost 5 bases to trimming and J lost 0 bases; unmatched junction nucleotides: 5. CDR1 and CDR2 from the germline V gene are MNHNY and SVGAGI (reference sequence). The CDR3 DNA sequence: TGTGCCAGCAGTCCGACAGGGATCAGCACAGATACGCAGTATTTT. This codes for CASSPTGISTDTQYF.

The chain recombines TRBV13 with TRBJ2-3; 7 nucleotides align to TRBD1. The V segment lost 5 bases and the J segment 2 bases; nucleotides outside the gene matches: 10. Per germline, CDR1 PRHDT and CDR2 FYEKMQ (reference sequence). The CDR3 has 16 amino acids. CDR3 in DNA: TGTGCCAGCAGCCACACAGGGGTTGAATCCACAGATACGCAGTATTTT. It codes for CASSHTGVESTDTQYF.

V gene TRBV19 combines with J gene TRBJ1-5; TRBD1 is a possible D gene (5 bases). Per the germline V gene, CDR1 is LNHDA and CDR2 is SQIVND (reference sequence). The CDR3 contains 18 residues. V lost 5 bases, J lost 0 bases, and 20 bases lay in between. The CDR3 DNA is TGTGCCAGTAGTCCCACGGACATGGGGAAGGATAGCAATCAGCCCCAGCATTTT. Amino acids: CASSPTDMGKDSNQPQHF.

This clone was counted a few times. This chain uses TRBV27 with TRBJ2-7; maybe TRBD2 (6 bases). The CDR3 runs to 14 residues. CDR1 MNHEY and CDR2 SMNVEV come from the germline V gene (reference sequence). V was pared by 3 bases and J by 6 bases, with 15 bases between. The CDR3, as DNA: TGTGCCAGCAGTTTGGGGCCGGGGGTTAGCGAGCAGTACTTC. Protein sequence: CASSLGPGVSEQYF.

The chain uses TRBV9 and TRBJ1-2; D is perhaps TRBD1 (6 bases). Trimming stripped 3 bases from V and 7 bases from J, with 10 bases between. The germline CDR1 and CDR2 sequences are SGDLS and YYNGEE. The CDR3 is 12 residues long. The CDR3 reads CASSGGGTGYTF. The CDR3, as DNA: TGTGCCAGCAGCGGCGGGGGCACTGGCTACACCTTC.

The chain uses TRBV7-3 and TRBJ2-1; 13 nucleotides match TRBD2. CDR3 length: 15 residues. J was trimmed by 5 bases and V by 5 bases; bases with no gene match: 3. Germline assignment: CDR1 SGHTA and CDR2 FQGTGA. The CDR3 DNA follows: TGTGCCAGCAGCCGGACTAGCGGGAGCCACAATGAGCAGTTCTTC. Residues: CASSRTSGSHNEQFF.

This clone was counted only a few times. CDR3 DNA sequence: TGCAGCGTTGAAGCTGTCTACAGCTATGGCTACACCTTC. Residues: CSVEAVYSYGYTF. The V call is TRBV29-1, the J call TRBJ1-2; D uncertain. Germline CDR1 SQVTM, CDR2 ANQGSEA. The CDR3 is 13 residues long. V shed 1 base and J shed 4 bases, with 10 bases lying between them.

The rearrangement joins TRBV7-2 to TRBJ2-7, with 7 bases lining up with TRBD1. CDR1 and CDR2 from the germline V gene are SGHTA and FQGNSA. With 5 bases clipped from V and 7 bases from J, the junction kept 11 bases outside the gene matches. This CDR3 is built from 14 residues. CDR3 bases: TGTGCCAGCAGCGCCGACAGGGCCCTACGAGAGCAGTACTTC. Its protein product is CASSADRALREQYF.

This chain connects TRBV6-6 to TRBJ1-4; TRBD1 matches at 8 bases. The CDR3 has 16 residues. Trimming cost V 5 bases and J 5 bases; bases outside gene matches: 10. In germline, CDR1 is MNHNY, CDR2 SVGAGI (reference sequence). The CDR3 region has the DNA TGTGCCAGCAGTGCCTTAGGACAGGGTCGAAATGAAAAACTGTTTTTT. Translated, it gives CASSALGQGRNEKLFF.

The rearrangement links TRBV3-1 (or the pseudogene TRBV3-2) to TRBJ2-3; 12 nucleotides agree with TRBD2. Germline CDR1 reads LGHDT; CDR2 reads YNNKEL (reference sequence). This CDR3 has 18 amino acids. V shed 1 base, J shed 7 bases, and the junction held 12 bases outside the gene matches. The CDR3 is CASSQAALAGGPGYTQYF. The CDR3 region has the DNA TGTGCCAGCAGCCAAGCCGCTCTAGCGGGAGGGCCCGGGTATACGCAGTATTTT.

This chain joins TRBV18 and TRBJ2-5; the D gene is possibly TRBD2 (6 bases). The V and J ends lost 3 bases and 2 bases respectively, with 16 bases between them. The CDR3 spans 16 residues. The germline V gene encodes CDR1 KGHSH and CDR2 LQKENI. The CDR3 here is CASSPLGAGSQETQYF. CDR3 in DNA: TGTGCCAGCTCACCCTTAGGGGCGGGGAGTCAAGAGACCCAGTACTTC.

CDR3 coding DNA: TGTGCCAGCAGTTACTCGAGGTCGGAGATGAATTCACCCCTCCACTTT. Translation gives CASSYSRSEMNSPLHF. The rearrangement links TRBV6-5 to TRBJ1-6; D is uncertain. The length of the CDR3 is 16 residues. The germline V and J ends were trimmed by 0 bases and 7 bases, with 13 bases remaining between them. Germline CDR1 MNHEY, CDR2 SVGAGI.

This sequence joins TRBV6-5 and TRBJ2-3; 7 bases are a match to TRBD2. CDR1 and CDR2 (germline): MNHEY, SVGAGI. Losses at the gene ends were 2 bases for V and 2 bases for J; bases not matched to a gene: 4. The CDR3 spans 15 residues. CDR3 protein: CASSYSGKFTDTQYF. CDR3 bases: TGTGCCAGCAGTTACAGCGGGAAATTCACAGATACGCAGTATTTT.

As DNA, the CDR3 is TGTGCCAGTAAGAGACAGGGGGCTGGCTATGGCTACACCTTC. Its protein is CASKRQGAGYGYTF. V and J are TRBV19 and TRBJ1-2; 10 bases match TRBD1. The CDR3 is made up of 14 amino acids. J gave up 4 bases and V 7 bases, and 6 bases lay outside the gene matches. Per the germline V gene, CDR1 is LNHDA and CDR2 is SQIVND (reference sequence).

The genes are TRBV28 and TRBJ2-5, with D possibly matching TRBD2 (6 bases). Germline CDR1 MDHEN, CDR2 SYDVKM. This CDR3 has 16 residues. The V end lost 4 bases, the J end lost 5 bases, and 20 bases lay between the germline ends. The CDR3 DNA reads TGTGCCAGCAGTTCACCTTGGAAGGGTCGGGAGGAGACCCAGTACTTC. Amino acids: CASSSPWKGREETQYF.

Here the CDR3 DNA reads TGTGCCAGCAGCCCTGACAGTATAAGCAATCAGCCCCAGCATTTT. Residues: CASSPDSISNQPQHF. The V call is TRBV6-2 or TRBV6-3, the J call TRBJ1-5; tentatively, D is TRBD1 (5 bases). V gave up 6 bases and J gave up 1 base, with 13 bases separating them. The CDR3 sequence is 15 residues long. The germline V gene has CDR1 MNHEY and CDR2 SVGEGT.

The chain links TRBV25-1 to TRBJ1-6, with 9 nucleotides matching TRBD1. Germline assignment: CDR1 MGHDK and CDR2 SYGVNS. J was trimmed by 5 bases and V by 6 bases; bases with no gene match: 5. The length of the CDR3 is 15 residues. In nucleotides, the CDR3 is TGTGCCAGCAGCCGGACAGGGGCAAATAATTCACCCCTCCACTTT. This codes for CASSRTGANNSPLHF.

About this clone itself: Distinct nucleotide sequences in the sample also encode this CDR3. The rearrangement joins TRBV27 to TRBJ1-1; D perhaps matches TRBD1 (5 bases). V lost 6 bases and J 5 bases, leaving 7 bases between the germline ends. Germline assignment: CDR1 MNHEY and CDR2 SMNVEV (reference sequence). The CDR3 is 11 residues long. The CDR3 reads CASRRGTEAFF. CDR3 DNA: TGTGCCAGCAGAAGGGGTACTGAAGCTTTCTTT.

This clone was recorded a few times. The chain joins TRBV7-2 to TRBJ2-2; 15 nucleotides align to TRBD2. Trimming at V came to 4 bases and at J to 7 bases, leaving 4 bases not matched to a gene. Germline V gene sequence: CDR1 SGHTA, CDR2 FQGNSA. The CDR3 has 16 residues. The CDR3 region is CASSWGLAGGGGELFF. CDR3 DNA sequence: TGTGCCAGCAGCTGGGGACTAGCGGGAGGCGGCGGGGAGCTGTTTTTT.